This TCR beta chain appears in the sequencing data of a study of T cells in Graves' hyperthyroidism and ophthalmopathy. RNA transcripts yielded amplified TCR beta CDR3 regions. Primed by the HTBI set, a first-round RT-PCR was run on the TCR CDR3. TCRdb processed the multiplex PCR reads anew with MiXCR; each CDR3 protein has one entry. The sample has around 520,000 distinct CDR3 sequences, about 24% seen once. This sequence originates from a woman in her thirties with Graves' ophthalmopathy. The sequencing sample was made of blood.

CDR3 protein: CASRIGQQIRYGELFF. The CDR3 region has the DNA TGTGCCAGCAGGATAGGACAGCAAATACGTTACGGGGAGCTGTTTTTT. This rearrangement joins TRBV12-3 or TRBV12-4 to TRBJ2-2, with D possibly being TRBD1 (6 bases). The V gene lost 6 bases and the J gene lost 7 bases, with 21 bases spanning the gap. The CDR3 is 16 residues long.